A single sample gave rise to the 27 T cell receptor beta chains below, sequenced in a study of cytomegalovirus exposure and HLA in healthy donors. The PCR was carried out with 60 Vbeta primers and 13 Jbeta primers. Data came from immunoSEQ multiplex PCR; TCRdb stores just in-frame clones and leaves some out. This repertoire shows under 130,000 clones, around four fifths found once; its top ten account for roughly 8.6%. Input material: PBMCs. The receptors originated from a woman in her forties in good health and CMV-seropositive.

This chain links TRBV4-1 with TRBJ2-3; the D gene is possibly TRBD2 (5 bases). The germline V gene has CDR1 MGHRA and CDR2 YSYEKL. The V end was cut by 0 bases, the J end by 0 bases, with 10 bases between. The length of the CDR3 is 16 residues. The CDR3 protein is CASSQDGSPSTDTQYF. CDR3 DNA: TGCGCCAGCAGCCAAGATGGGAGTCCTAGCACAGATACGCAGTATTTT.

V usage is TRBV5-1 and J usage is TRBJ2-3; TRBD2 matches at 10 bases. The CDR3 has 16 amino acids. Trimming removed 0 bases from V and 4 bases from J; junction bases left unmatched: 5. Germline lookup yields CDR1 SGHRS and CDR2 YFSETQ. The CDR3 is CASSLAASGSPDTQYF. CDR3 nucleotides: TGCGCCAGCAGCTTGGCCGCTAGCGGGAGCCCAGATACGCAGTATTTT.

The chain joins TRBV28 to TRBJ1-5, with 8 bases identical to TRBD1. The CDR3 spans 15 residues. J was trimmed by 2 bases and V by 5 bases; bases with no gene match: 5. Germline V CDR1 and CDR2: MDHEN, SYDVKM. CDR3 coding DNA: TGTGCCAGCAGTCGAGCGACAGGGGGCAATCAGCCCCAGCATTTT. This sequence encodes CASSRATGGNQPQHF.

This chain uses TRBV11-3 with TRBJ2-5, with TRBD2 identical over 15 bases. The assigned J gene may be wrong: the sequence end matches TRBJ2-7 better. Germline CDR1 SGHNT, CDR2 YENEEA. The CDR3 runs to 16 residues. The CDR3 loop reads CASSSGTSGRFHEQYF. The CDR3 DNA follows: TGTGCCAGCAGCTCCGGGACTAGCGGGAGGTTTCACGAGCAGTACTTC.

The CDR3 region is CASSPGQGAYEQYF. The DNA of the CDR3 is TGTGCCAGCAGCCCCGGACAGGGGGCCTACGAGCAGTACTTC. This sequence joins TRBV7-9 and TRBJ2-7; TRBD1 matches at 10 bases. The CDR3 has 14 amino acids. The junction had 3 bases not matched to a gene; V was cut back by 5 bases and J by 2 bases. Germline V gene lookup returns CDR1 SEHNR and CDR2 FQNEAQ (reference sequence).

The gene calls are TRBV11-3 and TRBJ2-2, with a tentative D call TRBD2 (6 bases). The CDR3 extends over 14 amino acids. With 5 bases removed from V and 7 bases from J, the gap between germline ends came to 14 bases. Germline CDR1 and CDR2: SGHNT and YENEEA. The CDR3 loop is CASSPGWGDGELFF. The CDR3 DNA is TGTGCCAGCAGCCCCGGATGGGGGGACGGGGAGCTGTTTTTT.

The chain couples TRBV5-4 to TRBJ2-5, with TRBD2 identical over 7 bases. Trimming removed 1 base from V and 4 bases from J; junction bases left unmatched: 4. Germline V gives CDR1 SGHNT, CDR2 YYREEE (reference sequence). CDR3 length: 14 amino acids. CDR3 bases: TGTGCCAGCAGCTTGCCGGGAGGCGGAGAGACCCAGTACTTC. This codes for CASSLPGGGETQYF.

V usage is TRBV5-1 and J usage is TRBJ1-1; 9 bases fit TRBD1. Trimming at V came to 4 bases and at J to 5 bases, leaving 9 bases not matched to a gene. The CDR3 contains 15 residues. The V gene's germline CDR1 is SGHRS and CDR2 YFSETQ. The CDR3 is CASSRRTGESTEAFF. The CDR3 region has the DNA TGCGCCAGCAGCCGTAGGACAGGGGAGAGTACTGAAGCTTTCTTT.

The chain carries TRBV14 and TRBJ2-7; 7 bases are a match to TRBD1. V lost 3 bases and J lost 3; bases outside the gene matches: 11. The CDR3 is 16 residues long. The V gene's germline CDR1 is SGHDN and CDR2 FVKESK. CDR3 protein: CASSHFEGDSFYEQYF. The CDR3 region has the DNA TGTGCCAGCAGCCATTTTGAGGGGGACAGTTTCTACGAGCAGTACTTC.

This chain links TRBV28 with TRBJ2-3, with TRBD2 as a possible D gene (5 bases). Germline V gene sequence: CDR1 MDHEN, CDR2 SYDVKM. V was clipped by 2 bases and J by 0 bases, with 9 bases between them. The length of the CDR3 is 15 residues. DNA of the CDR3: TGTGCCAGCAGTTTACTGGGCGGGAGCACAGATACGCAGTATTTT. It is translated as CASSLLGGSTDTQYF.

The chain is built from TRBV28 and TRBJ2-7; 7 bases fit TRBD2. CDR1 and CDR2 from the germline V gene are MDHEN and SYDVKM. J was trimmed by 3 bases and V by 6 bases; bases with no gene match: 17. The CDR3 is 17 amino acids. The CDR3 DNA sequence: TGTGCCAGCAGGTCGTTTTATTCGGGGGGTACTAACTACGAGCAGTACTTC. This gives the protein CASRSFYSGGTNYEQYF.

The chain has TRBV7-3 and TRBJ1-6; D is undetermined. CDR1 and CDR2 (germline): SGHTA, FQGTGA. This CDR3 spans 14 amino acids. Trimming took off 1 base at V and 8 bases at J, with 9 bases between the two ends. CDR3 coding DNA: TGTGCCAGCAGCTTAAGCCCGCGGGATTCACCCCTCCACTTT. It translates to CASSLSPRDSPLHF.

The CDR3 DNA reads TGTGCCAGCAGCCCGGGAACAGGGGTCAGGAATGAAAAACTGTTTTTT. Amino acid sequence: CASSPGTGVRNEKLFF. The V and J genes are TRBV7-9 and TRBJ1-4, with 7 bases that match TRBD1. CDR1 is SEHNR and CDR2 is FQNEAQ in the germline V gene (reference sequence). The CDR3 covers 16 residues. Trimming at V came to 5 bases and at J to 5 bases, leaving 11 bases not matched to a gene.

This clone showed up just a few times. The rearrangement links TRBV10-3 to TRBJ2-7, with D hard to call. CDR1 and CDR2 (germline): ENHRY, SYGVKD. This CDR3 comprises 13 residues. V lost 2 bases and J 5 bases, leaving 10 bases between the germline ends. The CDR3 DNA reads TGTGCCATCAGTGAGAGTCAGGTCGACGAGCAGTACTTC. This gives the protein CAISESQVDEQYF.

This clone was picked up a small number of times. The chain links TRBV27 to TRBJ1-1; D is possibly TRBD1 (5 bases). Trimming removed 6 bases at V and 0 bases at J, with 17 bases between. The CDR3 covers 16 residues. Germline V gives CDR1 MNHEY, CDR2 SMNVEV (reference sequence). The CDR3 DNA reads TGTGCCAGCAGAGTGGGCCACAGGACGGTGAACACTGAAGCTTTCTTT. Its protein is CASRVGHRTVNTEAFF.

This chain joins TRBV5-1 and TRBJ2-5; a possible D gene is TRBD1 (5 bases). This CDR3 spans 14 amino acids. CDR1 and CDR2 from the germline V gene are SGHRS and YFSETQ. V was pared by 0 bases and J by 9 bases, with 15 bases between. CDR3 nucleotides: TGCGCCAGCAGCTTGGACCCAGGGTTACGGTCCCAGTACTTC. Amino acid sequence: CASSLDPGLRSQYF.

The chain has TRBV5-5 and TRBJ1-4; TRBD1 matches at 8 bases. Germline V gene lookup returns CDR1 SGHKS and CDR2 YYEKEE (reference sequence). The CDR3 contains 15 residues. Losses at the gene ends were 2 bases for V and 2 bases for J; bases not matched to a gene: 2. The chain's CDR3 is CASSLQGGTNEKLFF. CDR3 coding DNA: TGTGCCAGCAGCTTACAGGGGGGGACTAATGAAAAACTGTTTTTT.

The gene calls are TRBV5-6 and TRBJ2-1, with a weak D call TRBD1 (6 bases). Germline assignment: CDR1 SGHDT and CDR2 YYEEEE. CDR3 length: 15 amino acids. Between the trimmed V and J ends, which lost 4 bases and 5 bases, there was a span of 16 bases. The CDR3 sequence is CASSLGAGNNNEQFF. CDR3 nucleotide sequence: TGTGCCAGCAGCCTGGGGGCCGGGAACAACAATGAGCAGTTCTTC.

This sequence joins TRBV29-1 and TRBJ1-5; tentative D call: TRBD1 (5 bases). Deletions cut 6 bases from V and 2 bases from J, with 8 bases between. CDR3 length: 12 residues. Germline-derived CDR1 and CDR2 are SQVTM and ANQGSEA. CDR3 sequence (DNA): TGCAGCGTAGGGGAGGGCAATCAGCCCCAGCATTTT. This translates into CSVGEGNQPQHF.

This clone was recorded a few times. The V and J genes are TRBV29-1 and TRBJ2-6; 8 bases map to TRBD1. With V trimmed by 2 bases and J by 3 bases, 27 bases remained unmatched. Germline values: CDR1 SQVTM, CDR2 ANQGSEA. This CDR3 comprises 23 residues. The CDR3, as DNA: TGCAGCGTTGAAAGGAAATTTCTACATCAGGGGGCGCGTCCCCCGGATGGGGCCAACGTCCTGACTTTC. This encodes CSVERKFLHQGARPPDGANVLTF.

This chain links TRBV11-3 with TRBJ2-3; TRBD2 agrees at 9 bases. The V segment lost 3 bases and the J segment 0 bases; nucleotides outside the gene matches: 10. Germline lookup yields CDR1 SGHNT and CDR2 YENEEA. The CDR3 has 18 residues. The CDR3 region is CASSFSRGGYVSTDTQYF. CDR3 sequence (DNA): TGTGCCAGCAGCTTCTCGCGGGGGGGCTATGTGAGCACAGATACGCAGTATTTT. Full variable domain (outside the CDR3, taken from reference TRBV11-3 and TRBJ2-3): EAGVVQSPRYKIIEKKQPVAFWCNPISGHNTLYWYLQNLGQGPELLIRYENEEAVDDSQLPKDRFSAERLKGVDSTLKIQPAELGDSAVYLCASSFSRGGYVSTDTQYFGPGTRLTVL.

This clone came up a few times. V and J are TRBV4-1 and TRBJ1-5; perhaps TRBD1 as D (6 bases). Per the germline V gene, CDR1 is MGHRA and CDR2 is YSYEKL. V was trimmed by 1 base and J by 2 bases, leaving 12 bases between them. There are 16 residues in the CDR3. The CDR3 is CASSQVRGAGNQPQHF. The CDR3 DNA sequence: TGCGCCAGCAGCCAAGTACGGGGGGCGGGCAATCAGCCCCAGCATTTT.

This sequence joins TRBV25-1 and TRBJ1-6, with D unresolved. Germline values: CDR1 MGHDK, CDR2 SYGVNS. This CDR3 contains 13 residues. Trimming shortened V by 6 bases and J by 0 bases, and 3 bases separated the two germline ends. The CDR3 region has the DNA TGTGCCAGCAGCCGCTCCTATAATTCACCCCTCCACTTT. Protein product: CASSRSYNSPLHF.

The rearrangement joins TRBV5-1 to TRBJ2-2; 9 nucleotides line up with TRBD2. The CDR3 is made up of 15 amino acids. Trimming cost V 5 bases and J 0 bases; bases outside gene matches: 2. Germline CDR1 SGHRS, CDR2 YFSETQ. For the CDR3, the DNA is TGCGCCAGCAGATGGACTAGCGCGAACACCGGGGAGCTGTTTTTT. Translating gives CASRWTSANTGELFF.

The chain couples TRBV28 to TRBJ1-1, with 8 bases aligning to TRBD1. Per the germline V gene, CDR1 is MDHEN and CDR2 is SYDVKM. This CDR3 is built from 16 residues. V trimming: 3 bases; J trimming: 3 bases; junction bases outside the gene matches: 9. The CDR3 region has the DNA TGTGCCAGCAGTTTCCCTAGGACAGGGAGTCACACTGAAGCTTTCTTT. This encodes CASSFPRTGSHTEAFF.

V is TRBV7-9 and J is TRBJ2-2, with unresolved D. With 6 bases removed from V and 7 bases from J, the gap between germline ends came to 6 bases. Germline V gene data show CDR1 as SEHNR and CDR2 as FQNEAQ (reference sequence). The CDR3 is 11 amino acids. The CDR3 sequence is CASRSGGELFF. The CDR3, as DNA: TGTGCCAGCAGGAGTGGCGGGGAGCTGTTTTTT. Full variable domain (rest looked up from reference TRBV7-9 and TRBJ2-2): DTGVSQNPRHKITKRGQNVTFRCDPISEHNRLYWYRQTLGQGPEFLTYFQNEAQLEKSRLLSDRFSAERPKGSFSTLEIQRTEQGDSAMYLCASRSGGELFFGEGSRLTVL.

The V gene is TRBV11-2, the J gene TRBJ1-2, with 9 bases aligning to TRBD1. The CDR3 runs to 14 residues. The trim removed 0 bases at V and 8 bases at J, leaving 4 bases unmatched. Germline V gene lookup returns CDR1 SGHAT and CDR2 FQNNGV. The CDR3 sequence: CASSLDHRGHGYTF. The CDR3 region has the DNA TGTGCCAGCAGCTTAGATCACAGGGGGCACGGCTACACCTTC.